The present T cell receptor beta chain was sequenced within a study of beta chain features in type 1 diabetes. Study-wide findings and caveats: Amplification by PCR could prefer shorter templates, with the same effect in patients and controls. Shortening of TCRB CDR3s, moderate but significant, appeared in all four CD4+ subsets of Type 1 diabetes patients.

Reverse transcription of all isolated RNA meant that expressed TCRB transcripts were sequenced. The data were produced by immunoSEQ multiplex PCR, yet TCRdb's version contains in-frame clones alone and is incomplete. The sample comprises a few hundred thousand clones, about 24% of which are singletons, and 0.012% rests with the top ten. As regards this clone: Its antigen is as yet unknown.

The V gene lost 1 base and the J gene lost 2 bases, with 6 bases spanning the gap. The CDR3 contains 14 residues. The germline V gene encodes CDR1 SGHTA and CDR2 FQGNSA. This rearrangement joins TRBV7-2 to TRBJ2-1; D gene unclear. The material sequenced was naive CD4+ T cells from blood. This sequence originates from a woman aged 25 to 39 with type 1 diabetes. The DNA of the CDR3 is TGTGCCAGCAGCTTAGTCCTAGCCTACAATGAGCAGTTCTTC. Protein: CASSLVLAYNEQFF.